This T cell receptor (beta chain) was found in a study of T-cell memory formation after mild COVID-19 (dated by TCRdb to the early 2020s). Some background on the complete study: Most TCR sequence clusters were specific to one of the two donors. In two donors, T-cell clones that expanded and contracted after mild COVID-19 were followed by sequencing TCRalpha and TCRbeta repertoires longitudinally. Two young, previously healthy adult volunteers made up the cohort, one male and one female.

The trim is 2 bases for V and 0 bases for J, with a gap of 14 bases between the germline ends. From the cysteine up to the phenylalanine, the CDR3 has a length of 16 residues. Just the 48-base CDR3 DNA is kept, in frame starting at base 1. Per the germline V gene, SGHDT is the CDR1 and YYEEEE is the CDR2. Details on this clonotype: The antigen this receptor binds is unknown. No quality values exist for individual bases; no much larger clone is one base distant.

What the work shows at the level of the full study, not this receptor alone: Contracting CD4+ clones turned up mainly in the CM and EM memory subsets, whereas EMRA was where CD8+ clones were enriched. SARS-CoV-2 specificity of the second-wave clones peaking on day 37 was not confirmed. Only a couple of mild cases were covered by the study, and larger cohorts that include severe cases with pre-infection samples were considered necessary. Some responding clones were found in pre-infection memory, which suggests that pre-existing cross-reactive memory T cells took part in the SARS-CoV-2 response. Clones contracting from day 15 to 85 had balanced CD4/CD8 phenotypes, while a second wave expanding from day 15 to 37 was biased towards CD4+.

Ficoll-Paque density gradient centrifugation was the method used to isolate PBMCs. The listed sequencing device is Illumina NovaSeq 6000. TCRalpha and TCRbeta cDNA libraries were built by 5'RACE with constant-segment primers, adding sample barcodes and unique molecular identifiers. Trizol reagent was used to extract RNA from every sample. Amplification of the libraries took two PCR steps, and the second step added a second sample barcode plus Illumina TruSeq adapters. Libraries were sequenced on an Illumina NovaSeq with 2 x 150 bp paired-end reads. As for how the authors treated the data: The reads were demultiplexed and collapsed into UMI-guided consensus sequences using migec v1.2.7. Using mixcr v2.1.11, the UMI consensuses were aligned to TRA and TRB V and J templates and assembled into clonotypes. Expanded or contracted clonotypes were those called significant by both edgeR and NoisET, with noise models trained on biological replicates. For edgeR calls, the thresholds were a false discovery rate-adjusted p below 0.01 and a log2 fold-change of 1. As an exploratory analysis of dynamics, max-normalized trajectories of the 1000 most abundant clonotypes were examined by PCA with hierarchical clustering. Separately sequenced CD4+ and CD8+ repertoires were used to assign the CD4 or CD8 phenotype of responding clones. Through fastp at Q25 and MiXCR, TCRdb rebuilt clones from the public reads, retaining in-frame beta chains. Every distinct CDR3 protein forms one entry, paired with its most common genes and DNA. Here the V and J calls rest on TCRdb's processing, not on the authors' analysis. Here the sample has about 150,000 distinct CDR3 sequences; less than 40% occur a single time. 12% of the sample comes from the top ten.

Sequencing was done on a sample of PBMCs or a T cell subset sorted from them (not recorded which). The receptor was isolated from an adult woman who had mild COVID-19 (a few samples of this study predate the infection). The sample titles of this study are shuffled in the database, so cell type and time point are left out; the donor was told from shared clones. Recombination connected TRBV5-6 to TRBJ1-1; TRBD1 is perhaps the D gene, given 5 matching bases. The nucleotide sequence reads TGTGCCAGCAGCTTAAAACCGGGACGGATGAACACTGAAGCTTTCTTT. It encodes CASSLKPGRMNTEAFF.